This T cell receptor (beta chain) originates from a study of blood T cells in healthy people across ages. The study's findings and limits: Correlation between TCR beta diversity and naive T cell percentage was strong.

Together with a sample-barcoded 5' primer, a J-beta primer mix was included in a second PCR lasting about 6 to 11 cycles. TCRdb re-derived calls from the 5' RACE reads in MiXCR, one entry per CDR3 protein. This table has about a million distinct CDR3 sequences, 51% appearing once. Regarding this clonotype: Its antigen is as yet unknown.

The TCR was taken from an older woman in good health. The sample comprised blood.

CDR3 in amino acids: CASSFLTTSNQPQHF. The CDR3 DNA reads as TGTGCCAGCAGTTTTCTGACAACTAGCAATCAGCCCCAGCATTTT. The chain uses TRBV28 and TRBJ1-5; D not certain. V lost 3 bases to trimming and J lost 0 bases, with 9 bases between them. In germline, CDR1 is MDHEN, CDR2 SYDVKM. The CDR3 covers 15 residues.